These 11 T cell receptor beta chains originate from one sample sequenced in a study of identical twins. TCRdb itself ran the 5' RACE reads through MiXCR, one entry per CDR3 protein. The data contain approximately 190,000 distinct CDR3 sequences, about 16% of them singletons. These data also formed part of another study, on T cells expressing NK-cell markers.

Material: CD8+ T cells sorted from blood. These receptors were collected from a woman between 18 and 30 years old in good health.

V and J are TRBV7-9 and TRBJ2-1; TRBD2 matches 10 bases. CDR3 length: 17 residues. The germline CDR1 and CDR2 sequences are SEHNR and FQNEAQ (reference sequence). V lost 6 bases, J lost 6 bases, and 14 bases stayed unmatched. Written as DNA, the CDR3 is TGTGCCAGCAGTCCTTTTGAGGGACTAGCGCGAGGCAATGAGCAGTTCTTC. The encoded protein is CASSPFEGLARGNEQFF.

This clonotype was observed a handful of times. The gene calls are TRBV19 and TRBJ2-1, with 7 bases fitting TRBD2. The CDR3 consists of 14 residues. The germline gives CDR1 LNHDA, CDR2 SQIVND (reference sequence). V trimming: 3 bases; J trimming: 9 bases; junction bases outside the gene matches: 8. The CDR3 DNA sequence: TGTGCCAGTAGTATGAGGGAGGGTTTCACTGAGCAGTTCTTC. It translates to CASSMREGFTEQFF.

This clonotype was detected only a few times. V is TRBV6-5 and J is TRBJ2-3, with D hard to call. The ends were cut back, 0 bases at V and 6 bases at J, with 10 bases in the middle. The CDR3 spans 14 residues. Germline V gene sequence: CDR1 MNHEY, CDR2 SVGAGI. The CDR3 sequence is CASSYSTGADTQYF. The CDR3 bases are TGTGCCAGCAGTTACTCGACTGGTGCGGATACGCAGTATTTT.

This clonotype showed up just a few times. The V and J genes are TRBV20-1 and TRBJ2-7; 8 positions match TRBD1. Germline CDR1 is DFQATT and CDR2 is SNEGSKA (reference sequence). Trimming took 3 bases from V and 4 from J; bases not matched to a gene: 5. This CDR3 has 13 residues. The CDR3: CSARGQVDYEQYF. The CDR3 DNA reads as TGCAGTGCTAGGGGACAGGTGGATTACGAGCAGTACTTC.

This clonotype has just a few counts. The chain carries TRBV7-3 and TRBJ2-1; tentatively, D is TRBD1 (5 bases). This CDR3 has 15 residues. Germline values: CDR1 SGHTA, CDR2 FQGTGA. Trimming stripped 5 bases from V and 0 bases from J, with 11 bases between. The CDR3 is CASSPAGASYNEQFF. DNA of the CDR3: TGTGCCAGCAGCCCCGCTGGGGCCTCCTACAATGAGCAGTTCTTC.

This clonotype appeared a few times. This chain connects TRBV11-2 to TRBJ2-3; 9 positions match TRBD2. The ends lost 1 base at V and 6 bases at J; junction bases unmatched: 8. In germline, CDR1 is SGHAT, CDR2 FQNNGV. There are 16 residues in the CDR3. CDR3 nucleotides: TGTGCCAGCAGCTTAGTTTGGCGGGGGGGCCCTGATACGCAGTATTTT. Protein product: CASSLVWRGGPDTQYF.

V is TRBV6-4 and J is TRBJ2-2, with unresolved D. CDR3 length equals 13 residues. The ends were cut back, 2 bases at V and 5 bases at J, with 6 bases in the middle. The germline CDR1 and CDR2 sequences are MRHNA and SNTAGT. The CDR3 DNA sequence: TGTGCCAGCAGTGACGACTTAACCGGGGAGCTGTTTTTT. The encoded protein is CASSDDLTGELFF.

This chain uses TRBV30 with TRBJ2-1; 8 nucleotides match TRBD2. Germline V gene lookup returns CDR1 GTSNPN and CDR2 SVGIG (reference sequence). The CDR3 contains 13 residues. V dropped 3 bases and J dropped 6; count of bases not matched to a gene: 4. Written as DNA, the CDR3 is TGTGCCTGGAGCAGCGGGAGCGGCAATGAGCAGTTCTTC. Translating it yields CAWSSGSGNEQFF.

Only a few counts were recorded for this clonotype. The genes are TRBV4-3 and TRBJ2-7; no firm D call. CDR1 is LGHNA and CDR2 is YSLEER in the germline V gene. Deletions cut 0 bases from V and 7 bases from J, with 10 bases between. The CDR3 contains 13 residues. The CDR3 DNA sequence: TGCGCCAGCAGCCAAGATCTAGTGTCTGAGCAGTACTTC. Its translation is CASSQDLVSEQYF.

This rearrangement joins TRBV4-3 to TRBJ2-2; 13 positions match TRBD2. Germline V lookup: CDR1 LGHNA, CDR2 YSLEER. This CDR3 has 18 residues. Unmatched junction bases numbered 4, after V lost 0 bases and J lost 3 bases. The DNA of the CDR3 is TGCGCCAGCAGCCAAGATGCGGGACTAGCGGGATACACCGGGGAGCTGTTTTTT. This translates into CASSQDAGLAGYTGELFF.

The rearrangement uses TRBV29-1 and TRBJ2-7; the match to TRBD1 covers 7 bases. The CDR3 spans 15 residues. V lost 6 bases, J lost 4 bases, and 15 bases stayed unmatched. Germline CDR1 SQVTM, CDR2 ANQGSEA. The CDR3 DNA sequence: TGCAGCGTCCGAAAGAGACAGGGCATTGTATACGAGCAGTACTTC. Its translation: CSVRKRQGIVYEQYF.